This T cell receptor beta chain was documented in a study of blood T cells in healthy people across ages. The V and J ends lost 0 bases and 1 base respectively, with 16 bases between them. From germline, CDR1 is SQVTM and CDR2 ANQGSEA. The CDR3 is 17 amino acids. A J-beta primer mix and a sample-barcoded 5' primer were used in a second PCR of roughly 7 to 12 cycles. A single record per CDR3 protein comes from TCRdb applying MiXCR to the 5' RACE reads. Of over a million distinct CDR3 sequences listed, around 25% were seen once; the top ten hold 0.65% to 0.95%. Study outcomes and limitations: Whereas aged donors had fewer naive CD4+ cells, long-lived donors had more of them and higher diversity.

In this sample, this clonotype turned up a few times. Its antigen is currently unknown. These same data were also listed under a study on T cells of mothers and their children. In that study: A few healthy Caucasian mothers served as donors, and their six children did as well. Biologically related mothers and children overlapped slightly more than unrelated pairs, a non-significant difference.

V gene TRBV29-1 combines with J gene TRBJ2-4; D is perhaps TRBD1 or TRBD2 (5 bases each). This clonotype was sampled from a girl aged 2-9 years in good health. Material for sequencing was blood. The CDR3 DNA sequence: TGCAGCGTTGAAGACCCCCTCCTGGGGGTGGCCAAAAACATTCAGTACTTC. It is translated as CSVEDPLLGVAKNIQYF.